The next 21 T cell receptor beta chains were all read from a single sample in a study of post-analysis software for immune sequencing data. Study-level findings and limits: Controls showed lower frequencies than patients for several TRBV segments, and TRBV5-6, TRBV5-1 and TRBV20-1 were among these.

No antigen has been assigned to these receptors. Included in the TCR beta cDNA libraries were unique molecular identifiers. TCRdb independently ran MiXCR on the PCR reads; one entry per CDR3 protein. The sample yields 350,000 to 500,000 distinct CDR3 sequences, roughly 40% seen once. Input material: blood. The receptor source for this set is a girl aged 2-10 years with multiple sclerosis.

This clonotype was picked up a small number of times. This sequence joins TRBV7-9 and TRBJ1-2; 11 nucleotides align to TRBD1. Per the germline V gene, CDR1 is SEHNR and CDR2 is FQNEAQ (reference sequence). Germline trimming cut 5 bases from V and 7 bases from J; bases unmatched to any gene: 9. The CDR3 spans 15 residues. The CDR3 is CASSQGDRGWFGYTF. DNA for the CDR3: TGTGCCAGCAGCCAAGGGGACAGGGGGTGGTTTGGCTACACCTTC.

V gene TRBV4-3 combines with J gene TRBJ1-1; D not resolved. Between the trimmed V and J ends, which lost 0 bases and 1 base, there was a span of 6 bases. Germline V gene lookup returns CDR1 LGHNA and CDR2 YSLEER. This CDR3 is 14 amino acids long. Written as DNA, the CDR3 is TGCGCCAGCAGCCAAGATCTTGCGAACACTGAAGCTTTCTTT. Translation gives CASSQDLANTEAFF.

This chain links TRBV12-3 or TRBV12-4 with TRBJ1-1; D ambiguous. The CDR3 loop spans 14 amino acids. Trimming took off 4 bases at V and 1 base at J, with 10 bases between the two ends. CDR3 DNA sequence: TGTGCCAGCAGTTCCCTAACAGCGAACACTGAAGCTTTCTTT. This translates into CASSSLTANTEAFF.

V gene TRBV2 combines with J gene TRBJ1-2; D gene uncertain. Per the germline V gene, CDR1 is SNHLY and CDR2 is FYNNEI. The V end was cut by 3 bases, the J end by 12 bases, with 5 bases between. This CDR3 has 9 residues. CDR3 nucleotide sequence: TGTGCCAGCAGTGACCAGGACACCTTC. It encodes CASSDQDTF.

With regard to this clonotype: The final CDR3 position lacks the conserved phenylalanine or tryptophan, pointing to a likely read error. The V and J genes are TRBV20-1 and TRBJ2-1, with D perhaps matching TRBD2 (5 bases). The V gene's germline CDR1 is DFQATT and CDR2 SNEGSKA (reference sequence). This CDR3 is 13 amino acids long. Trimming took off 1 base at V and 5 bases at J, with 9 bases between the two ends. CDR3 bases: TGCAGTGCTAGAGTGGGAGCGAACAATGAGCAGTTCTGC. It yields the protein CSARVGANNEQFC.

The table lists this clonotype with a count of one. V usage is TRBV11-2 and J usage is TRBJ2-5; D unclear. Germline CDR1 reads SGHAT; CDR2 reads FQNNGV. CDR3 length: 14 residues. Trimming cost V 5 bases and J 5 bases, with 15 bases left between them. The CDR3, as DNA: TGTGCCAGCAGCCCCCGATTCCTGGGGGAGACCCAGTACTTC. It encodes CASSPRFLGETQYF. The complete variable domain, with remaining parts taken from reference TRBV11-2 and TRBJ2-5, reads EAGVAQSPRYKIIEKRQSVAFWCNPISGHATLYWYQQILGQGPKLLIQFQNNGVVDDSQLPKDRFSAERLKGVDSTLKIQPAKLEDSAVYLCASSPRFLGETQYFGPGTRLLVL.

This clonotype was detected a few times. The CDR3 region has the DNA TGTGCCAGCAGCGCCGATGGGGTTAGCAATCAGCCCCAGCATTTT. Residues: CASSADGVSNQPQHF. The rearrangement uses TRBV9 and TRBJ1-5; D is unresolved. From germline, CDR1 is SGDLS and CDR2 YYNGEE. CDR3 length: 15 amino acids. The V gene lost 3 bases and the J gene lost 0 bases, with 10 bases spanning the gap.

This clonotype was seen a few times. The chain combines TRBV28 with TRBJ2-5; 7 nucleotides match TRBD2. The V and J ends lost 5 bases and 6 bases, in that order; junction bases with no gene match: 18. Germline V gene data show CDR1 as MDHEN and CDR2 as SYDVKM. This CDR3 contains 17 residues. This chain's CDR3 is CASSQPRLMAGVKTQYF. The CDR3, as DNA: TGTGCCAGCAGTCAACCAAGACTTATGGCGGGAGTAAAGACCCAGTACTTC. The full variable domain, with the rest looked up from reference TRBV28 and TRBJ2-5, is DVKVTQSSRYLVKRTGEKVFLECVQDMDHENMFWYRQDPGLGLRLIYFSYDVKMKEKGDIPEGYSVSREKKERFSLILESASTNQTSMYLCASSQPRLMAGVKTQYFGPGTRLLVL.

This clonotype was detected a few times. This chain connects TRBV5-4 to TRBJ1-6; 8 bases match TRBD1. The CDR3 is made up of 15 amino acids. Germline V lookup: CDR1 SGHNT, CDR2 YYREEE (reference sequence). V trimming: 0 bases; J trimming: 9 bases; junction bases outside the gene matches: 5. The CDR3 DNA sequence: TGTGCCAGCAGCTTGGAGACAGGGGTTGGTTCACCCCTCCACTTT. Protein: CASSLETGVGSPLHF. Combining the CDR3 with reference TRBV5-4 and TRBJ1-6 gives the whole variable domain ETGVTQSPTHLIKTRGQQVTLRCSSQSGHNTVSWYQQALGQGPQFIFQYYREEENGRGNFPPRFSGLQFPNYSSELNVNALELDDSALYLCASSLETGVGSPLHFGNGTRLTVT.

This clonotype was observed many times. Since a much larger clone is just one base distant, this may be a read error. This rearrangement joins TRBV5-1 to TRBJ2-2; maybe TRBD2 (5 bases). Germline loops: CDR1 SGHRS, CDR2 YFSETQ. There are 15 residues in the CDR3. The CDR3: CASSLRTFDTGERFF. CDR3 sequence (DNA): TGCGCCAGCAGCTTGAGGACCTTCGACACCGGGGAGCGGTTTTTT.

The chain employs TRBV6-1 and TRBJ1-5; a possible D gene is TRBD1 (5 bases). From germline, CDR1 is MNHNS and CDR2 SASEGT. V was clipped by 10 bases and J by 4 bases, with 17 bases between them. This CDR3 region has 14 residues. The CDR3 is CAITTTGQNQPQHF. In DNA, the CDR3 is TGTGCCATCACTACGACGGGGCAAAATCAGCCCCAGCATTTT.

This clonotype was counted a few times. The CDR3 bases are TGCAGCGTTGAACAGTGGGACGGAACAGATACGCAGTATTTT. Translated: CSVEQWDGTDTQYF. The chain couples TRBV29-1 to TRBJ2-3; D is perhaps TRBD1 or TRBD2 (5 bases each). V was cut by 2 bases and J by 3 bases, with 12 bases left in between. There are 14 residues in the CDR3. Per the germline V gene, CDR1 is SQVTM and CDR2 is ANQGSEA.

As regards this clonotype: Mismatch with germline at one junction end may stem from a read error. V gene TRBV12-5 combines with J gene TRBJ2-2, with D possibly being TRBD2 (5 bases). CDR3 size: 12 residues. Germline V lookup: CDR1 LGHNT, CDR2 FRNRAP. CDR3 sequence: CASGLATGERFF. The CDR3 nucleotides read TGTGCTAGTGGTTTGGCTACCGGGGAGCGGTTTTTT.

This clonotype has a handful of counts. The CDR3 protein is CASSSVENPGPYEQYF. CDR3 in DNA: TGTGCCAGCAGCTCGGTGGAAAACCCGGGACCCTACGAGCAGTACTTC. This chain links TRBV7-9 with TRBJ2-7, with D perhaps assigned TRBD1 or TRBD2 (5 bases each). Germline-derived CDR1 and CDR2 are SEHNR and FQNEAQ (reference sequence). The CDR3 spans 16 residues. Trimming pared 4 bases from V and 2 bases from J, leaving 18 bases between.

This clonotype was detected only a few times. The chain couples TRBV15 to TRBJ2-7, with 9 nucleotides matching TRBD1. The J call could be wrong; TRBJ2-5 is a better fit for the DNA end. CDR1 is LNHNV, CDR2 YYDKDF, per germline (reference sequence). This CDR3 is 14 amino acids long. CDR3 loop: CATSSQGQGETQYF. CDR3 DNA: TGTGCCACCAGCAGCCAGGGACAGGGAGAGACCCAGTACTTC.

This clonotype has a handful of counts. The chain joins TRBV7-3 to TRBJ1-1; tentative D call: TRBD1 (5 bases). V lost 1 base and J 1 base, leaving 10 bases between the germline ends. This CDR3 has 15 amino acids. Looked up from germline, CDR1 is SGHTA and CDR2 is FQGTGA. CDR3 protein: CASSLMTVPNTEAFF. The CDR3 DNA reads as TGTGCCAGCAGCTTAATGACAGTCCCGAACACTGAAGCTTTCTTT. The full variable domain, rest sourced from reference TRBV7-3 and TRBJ1-1, is GAGVSQTPSNKVTEKGKYVELRCDPISGHTALYWYRQSLGQGPEFLIYFQGTGAADDSGLPNDRFFAVRPEGSVSTLKIQRTERGDSAVYLCASSLMTVPNTEAFFGQGTRLTVV.

This rearrangement joins TRBV7-2 to TRBJ2-3; 7 nucleotides agree with TRBD1. J gave up 0 bases and V 3 bases, and 12 bases lay outside the gene matches. Germline CDR1 SGHTA, CDR2 FQGNSA. The CDR3 is 18 residues long. The CDR3 sequence: CASSFRPGTADSTDTQYF. The CDR3 DNA reads as TGTGCCAGCAGCTTTCGACCTGGGACAGCCGACAGCACAGATACGCAGTATTTT. Based on the CDR3 plus reference TRBV7-2 and TRBJ2-3, the full variable domain is GAGVSQSPSNKVTEKGKDVELRCDPISGHTALYWYRQSLGQGLEFLIYFQGNSAPDKSGLPSDRFSAERTGGSVSTLTIQRTQQEDSAVYLCASSFRPGTADSTDTQYFGPGTRLTVL.

This clonotype was recorded a few times. The chain couples TRBV9 to TRBJ2-1, with no clear D. The V and J ends lost 4 bases and 5 bases respectively, with 16 bases between them. The CDR3 extends over 15 amino acids. Germline V CDR1 and CDR2: SGDLS, YYNGEE. CDR3 sequence reads: CASSFTGSGNNEQFF. The CDR3 nucleotides read TGTGCCAGCAGCTTTACGGGTTCCGGAAACAATGAGCAGTTCTTC.

This clonotype turned up a few times. J is TRBJ1-2 and V is TRBV29-1, with 9 bases identical to TRBD1. This CDR3 is 14 amino acids long. CDR1 is SQVTM, CDR2 ANQGSEA, per germline. The V segment lost 2 bases and the J segment 8 bases; nucleotides outside the gene matches: 9. CDR3 residues: CSVELITGGDGYTF. CDR3 bases: TGCAGCGTTGAACTTATAACAGGGGGCGACGGCTACACCTTC.

This rearrangement joins TRBV20-1 to TRBJ2-7; 12 bases are a match to TRBD2. Germline V CDR1 and CDR2: DFQATT, SNEGSKA (reference sequence). There are 13 residues in the CDR3. Germline trimming cut 3 bases from V and 5 bases from J; bases unmatched to any gene: 2. CDR3: CSARTSGSHEQYF. The CDR3 coding sequence is TGCAGTGCTAGGACTAGCGGGAGTCACGAGCAGTACTTC.

In nucleotides, the CDR3 is TGCGCCAGCAGCATTACTAGCGGGGGCGAAGAGACCCAGTACTTC. It yields the protein CASSITSGGEETQYF. This chain uses TRBV5-1 with TRBJ2-5, with 11 bases identical to TRBD2. The germline CDR1 and CDR2 sequences are SGHRS and YFSETQ. The CDR3 totals 15 residues. Germline trimming cut 4 bases from V and 3 bases from J; bases unmatched to any gene: 5.